Given below is one T cell receptor (beta chain) in context. With 0 bases removed from V and 3 bases from J, the gap between germline ends came to 14 bases. The CDR3 is 17 amino acids. Germline lookup yields CDR1 MGHRA and CDR2 YSYEKL. The data derive from a study of blood T cell repertoires in COVID-19. Repertoires were generated with immunoSEQ multiplex PCR, while TCRdb's copy carries only in-frame clones and drops some. The sample has fewer than 350,000 clones, around 85% seen once. Sequencing used PBMCs or T cells enriched from blood (not recorded which). The chain combines TRBV4-1 with TRBJ1-4; perhaps TRBD1 as D (5 bases). The clonotype comes from a woman between 40 and 55 years old who had recovered from COVID-19. The CDR3 sequence is CASSQDRGDRANEKLFF. DNA for the CDR3: TGCGCCAGCAGCCAAGATCGGGGGGATCGAGCTAATGAAAAACTGTTTTTT.